The following is a T cell receptor beta chain sequence with its context. Germline V gene sequence: CDR1 MNHEY, CDR2 SMNVEV (reference sequence). This CDR3 is 15 amino acids long. Germline trimming cut 6 bases from V and 0 bases from J; bases unmatched to any gene: 4. Assay used: immunoSEQ multiplex PCR; TCRdb lists only in-frame clones, some missing. The data show some 93,000 clones, with approximately 84% seen just once and less than 11% held by the top ten. This sample was taken from a study of blood T cell repertoires in COVID-19. On the study more broadly: The United States, Italy and Spain were the sources of the acute and convalescent COVID-19 samples.

The rearrangement links TRBV27 to TRBJ1-5; 8 bases are shared with TRBD1. This sequence was found in a man between 65 and 79 years old with acute or convalescent COVID-19. Sequenced input: peripheral blood. The CDR3 sequence: CASRKQGDSNQPQHF. The DNA for the CDR3 is TGTGCCAGCAGAAAACAGGGGGATAGCAATCAGCCCCAGCATTTT.